The 27 T cell receptor beta chains given below trace back to one sample, sequenced in a study of siplizumab effects on memory and regulatory T cells. The table came from immunoSEQ multiplex PCR; TCRdb's copy has only in-frame clones and leaves some out. The sample consists of about 100,000 clones, about 93% of them appearing once. The specimen sequenced was CD4+ T cells sorted from blood. These receptors originate from a human donor in good health.

This chain joins TRBV11-2 and TRBJ2-1; 9 bases agree with TRBD2. Germline V gene sequence: CDR1 SGHAT, CDR2 FQNNGV. After removal of 5 bases from V and 5 bases from J, the junction contained 19 bases not matched to a gene. The CDR3 consists of 19 residues. The CDR3 here is CASSLRSPLSGRFHNEQFF. The CDR3 DNA reads TGTGCCAGCAGCCTTAGGTCCCCGCTAAGCGGGAGGTTCCACAATGAGCAGTTCTTC.

V usage is TRBV5-6 and J usage is TRBJ2-1; 11 nucleotides align to TRBD1. The V and J ends lost 2 bases and 6 bases, in that order; junction bases with no gene match: 4. The CDR3 runs to 15 residues. From germline, CDR1 is SGHDT and CDR2 YYEEEE. CDR3 sequence (DNA): TGTGCCAGCAGCTTAGTGGGGACAGGGGGCAATGAGCAGTTCTTC. Amino acid sequence: CASSLVGTGGNEQFF.

A note on this clone: Other DNA sequences of this sample code for an identical CDR3. The chain recombines TRBV11-2 with TRBJ1-1; possible D gene TRBD1, 5 bases. This CDR3 is 14 amino acids long. V gave up 1 base and J gave up 5 bases, with 11 bases separating them. Germline V gene data show CDR1 as SGHAT and CDR2 as FQNNGV. CDR3 DNA: TGTGCCAGCAGCTTAGTATCTCGGGGGACTGAAGCTTTCTTT. This sequence encodes CASSLVSRGTEAFF.

The chain is built from TRBV4-2 and TRBJ2-6; 7 bases line up with TRBD2. The CDR3 runs to 19 residues. V was clipped by 2 bases and J by 0 bases; unmatched bases: 10. Per the germline V gene, CDR1 is LGHNA and CDR2 is YNFKEQ. CDR3 sequence (DNA): TGTGCCAGCAGCCAACCCGGTGGGGGACTAATCTCTGGGGCCAACGTCCTGACTTTC. Its translation is CASSQPGGGLISGANVLTF.

V is TRBV7-3 and J is TRBJ2-1; 8 nucleotides agree with TRBD2. The CDR3 length is 15 residues. V shed 5 bases, J shed 5 bases, and the junction held 8 bases outside the gene matches. CDR1 is SGHTA, CDR2 FQGTGA, per germline. CDR3 sequence (DNA): TGTGCCAGCAGCCGTTCGGGTAGCGGGAACAATGAGCAGTTCTTC. This sequence encodes CASSRSGSGNNEQFF. Complete variable domain (other parts from reference TRBV7-3 and TRBJ2-1): GAGVSQTPSNKVTEKGKYVELRCDPISGHTALYWYRQSLGQGPEFLIYFQGTGAADDSGLPNDRFFAVRPEGSVSTLKIQRTERGDSAVYLCASSRSGSGNNEQFFGPGTRLTVL.

The chain links TRBV5-4 to TRBJ2-7; TRBD1 is a possible D gene (5 bases). The CDR3 is made up of 15 amino acids. Germline V CDR1 and CDR2: SGHNT, YYREEE (reference sequence). Trimming took 4 bases from V and 3 from J, leaving 17 bases between them. CDR3 sequence: CASSRSQESGYEQYF. The CDR3 DNA sequence: TGTGCCAGCAGCCGGTCACAGGAATCCGGCTACGAGCAGTACTTC.

The chain has TRBV2 and TRBJ2-2; a weak D match, TRBD1 (7 bases). The CDR3 has 13 residues. V shed 9 bases and J shed 5 bases, with 13 bases lying between them. Germline CDR1 is SNHLY and CDR2 is FYNNEI. The DNA of the CDR3 is TGTGCCAGAACCGCAGGGGGGACCGGGGAGCTGTTTTTT. It codes for CARTAGGTGELFF.

The J gene is TRBJ2-6, the V gene TRBV30; TRBD2 is a possible D gene (6 bases). The germline V and J ends were trimmed by 2 bases and 1 base, with 6 bases remaining between them. Germline V gives CDR1 GTSNPN, CDR2 SVGIG (reference sequence). This CDR3 contains 14 residues. The CDR3 DNA sequence: TGTGCCTGGAGTCGGGGGTCTGGGGCCAACGTCCTGACTTTC. Encoded protein: CAWSRGSGANVLTF.

The V and J genes are TRBV5-6 and TRBJ2-3; the D gene is possibly TRBD2 (6 bases). Trimming removed 1 base from V and 2 bases from J, with 20 bases in between. The CDR3 is 18 residues long. Germline V CDR1 and CDR2: SGHDT, YYEEEE. CDR3 protein: CASSLWAGTPTTTDTQYF. Here the CDR3 DNA reads TGTGCCAGCAGCTTGTGGGCCGGGACTCCTACTACCACAGATACGCAGTATTTT.

The chain couples TRBV28 to TRBJ2-1, with 7 bases lining up with TRBD2. V dropped 8 bases and J dropped 9; count of bases not matched to a gene: 10. CDR3 size: 13 residues. Germline V gene data show CDR1 as MDHEN and CDR2 as SYDVKM. CDR3 nucleotides: TGTGCCAGCGGCCTAGCGGCAATACGTGAGCAGTTCTTC. Its protein product is CASGLAAIREQFF. Drawing the rest from reference TRBV28 and TRBJ2-1, the complete variable domain is DVKVTQSSRYLVKRTGEKVFLECVQDMDHENMFWYRQDPGLGLRLIYFSYDVKMKEKGDIPEGYSVSREKKERFSLILESASTNQTSMYLCASGLAAIREQFFGPGTRLTVL.

The chain links TRBV6-1 to TRBJ1-1; D is uncertain. Trimming pared 7 bases from V and 2 bases from J, leaving 14 bases between. CDR1 is MNHNS, CDR2 SASEGT, per germline. The CDR3 consists of 14 residues. CDR3 DNA sequence: TGTGCCAGCAAGGTCGGTACTTTTAACACTGAAGCTTTCTTT. Translation: CASKVGTFNTEAFF.

The chain is built from TRBV12-5 and TRBJ2-2; D is unresolved. CDR1 and CDR2 (germline): LGHNT, FRNRAP. V lost 3 bases, J lost 1 base, and 3 bases lay in between. The CDR3 sequence is 13 residues long. The CDR3 DNA is TGTGCTAGTGGTTTCATGAACACCGGGGAGCTGTTTTTT. It encodes CASGFMNTGELFF.

The V call is TRBV20-1, the J call TRBJ2-3; D is ambiguous. Trimming left V 2 bases short and J 4 bases short, with 4 bases between. CDR1 and CDR2 from the germline V gene are DFQATT and SNEGSKA (reference sequence). The CDR3 has 11 residues. The CDR3 here is CSARIADTQYF. Written as DNA, the CDR3 is TGCAGTGCTAGAATCGCAGATACGCAGTATTTT.

This clone turned up a few times. The genes are TRBV30 and TRBJ1-1, with D unresolved. Germline lookup yields CDR1 GTSNPN and CDR2 SVGIG (reference sequence). This CDR3 has 15 residues. Trimming left V 2 bases short and J 0 bases short, with 13 bases between. CDR3 in amino acids: CAWSLGGVMNTEAFF. CDR3 DNA sequence: TGTGCCTGGAGTTTAGGTGGAGTTATGAACACTGAAGCTTTCTTT.

This chain uses TRBV19 with TRBJ2-6; D unresolved. Germline V lookup: CDR1 LNHDA, CDR2 SQIVND (reference sequence). This CDR3 is built from 15 residues. V gave up 5 bases and J gave up 1 base, with 9 bases separating them. The CDR3 reads CASSQTTSGANVLTF. CDR3 coding DNA: TGTGCCAGTAGTCAGACAACTTCTGGGGCCAACGTCCTGACTTTC.

The chain recombines TRBV27 with TRBJ2-5, with 11 bases lining up with TRBD2. Germline V gives CDR1 MNHEY, CDR2 SMNVEV (reference sequence). V shed 6 bases and J 2 bases; nucleotides not matched to a gene: 2. CDR3 length: 14 amino acids. For the CDR3, the DNA is TGTGCCAGCAGGGGACTAGCGGTACAAGAGACCCAGTACTTC. The encoded protein is CASRGLAVQETQYF.

In DNA form, the CDR3 reads TGCGCCAGCAGCTCGTCTCAGGGTTTTGATGGCTACACCTTC. Translated, it gives CASSSSQGFDGYTF. V is TRBV5-1 and J is TRBJ1-2, with D possibly being TRBD1 (5 bases). The germline V and J ends were trimmed by 3 bases and 6 bases, with 15 bases remaining between them. The CDR3 has 14 amino acids. Germline assignment: CDR1 SGHRS and CDR2 YFSETQ.

The chain couples TRBV19 to TRBJ1-4; D gene ambiguous. Between the trimmed V and J ends, which lost 3 bases and 5 bases, there was a span of 7 bases. Germline assignment: CDR1 LNHDA and CDR2 SQIVND (reference sequence). The CDR3 loop spans 13 amino acids. The chain's CDR3 is CASSISGNEKLFF. In DNA form, the CDR3 reads TGTGCCAGTAGTATTTCGGGGAATGAAAAACTGTTTTTT.

The chain joins TRBV29-1 to TRBJ2-1, with 12 positions matching TRBD2. J was trimmed by 1 base and V by 6 bases; bases with no gene match: 4. Germline CDR1 reads SQVTM; CDR2 reads ANQGSEA. This CDR3 is 15 amino acids long. The CDR3 here is CSVQGLAGSYNEQFF. CDR3 bases: TGCAGCGTACAAGGACTAGCGGGATCCTACAATGAGCAGTTCTTC.

The rearrangement joins TRBV10-2 to TRBJ2-7; D gene uncertain. Germline values: CDR1 WSHSY, CDR2 SAAADI. V was cut by 4 bases and J by 3 bases, with 4 bases left in between. The CDR3 length is 11 residues. The CDR3 bases are TGCGCCAGCAGTGTCGGCTACGAGCAGTACTTC. Its protein is CASSVGYEQYF.

This chain connects TRBV5-1 to TRBJ1-1; 8 positions agree with TRBD1. The CDR3 sequence is 17 residues long. V gave up 4 bases and J gave up 0 bases; unmatched junction bases: 11. Per germline, CDR1 SGHRS and CDR2 YFSETQ. CDR3 amino acids: CASSAGLRGPMNTEAFF. As DNA, the CDR3 is TGCGCCAGCAGCGCCGGACTCAGGGGGCCCATGAACACTGAAGCTTTCTTT. The full variable domain, completed using reference TRBV5-1 and TRBJ1-1, is KAGVTQTPRYLIKTRGQQVTLSCSPISGHRSVSWYQQTPGQGLQFLFEYFSETQRNKGNFPGRFSGRQFSNSRSEMNVSTLELGDSALYLCASSAGLRGPMNTEAFFGQGTRLTVV.

This sequence joins TRBV27 and TRBJ2-7, with 8 bases matching TRBD1. The J segment lost 6 bases and the V segment lost 5 bases, leaving 6 bases of the junction unmatched. CDR3 length: 13 amino acids. Per the germline V gene, CDR1 is MNHEY and CDR2 is SMNVEV (reference sequence). CDR3: CASSPDRAREQYF. The CDR3 region has the DNA TGTGCCAGCAGTCCGGACAGGGCCCGCGAGCAGTACTTC.

The chain is built from TRBV11-2 and TRBJ2-3; 7 bases line up with TRBD2. CDR1 is SGHAT and CDR2 is FQNNGV in the germline V gene. The V gene end was trimmed by 2 bases and the J gene end by 4 bases; junction bases not matched to a gene: 3. The CDR3 contains 14 residues. The CDR3 here is CASSLSAGADTQYF. The CDR3, as DNA: TGTGCCAGCAGCTTATCCGCGGGAGCAGATACGCAGTATTTT.

The V gene is TRBV5-5, the J gene TRBJ2-3, with unresolved D. The CDR3 runs to 15 residues. V lost 4 bases, J lost 0 bases, and 12 bases lay in between. Germline CDR1 SGHKS, CDR2 YYEKEE (reference sequence). The CDR3 loop reads CASSNWVGSTDTQYF. In DNA, the CDR3 is TGTGCCAGCAGCAACTGGGTAGGAAGCACAGATACGCAGTATTTT. Full variable domain (missing parts from reference TRBV5-5 and TRBJ2-3): DAGVTQSPTHLIKTRGQQVTLRCSPISGHKSVSWYQQVLGQGPQFIFQYYEKEERGRGNFPDRFSARQFPNYSSELNVNALLLGDSALYLCASSNWVGSTDTQYFGPGTRLTVL.

The chain employs TRBV5-6 and TRBJ2-2; D is uncertain. In germline, CDR1 is SGHDT, CDR2 YYEEEE. V shed 2 bases and J shed 7 bases, with 9 bases lying between them. The CDR3 has 13 amino acids. The DNA for the CDR3 is TGTGCCAGCAGCTTAGTCAACTTCGGGGAGCTGTTTTTT. Translated, it gives CASSLVNFGELFF.

Notes on this clone: Other DNA sequences in the sample encode the same CDR3. This chain joins TRBV6-5 and TRBJ1-2; D ambiguous. The germline V and J ends were trimmed by 5 bases and 5 bases, with 15 bases remaining between them. The CDR3 length is 14 residues. Germline CDR1 reads MNHEY; CDR2 reads SVGAGI. CDR3 DNA sequence: TGTGCCAGCAGTCGGGGAATGGAGACTTATGGCTACACCTTC. This gives the protein CASSRGMETYGYTF.

The V call is TRBV7-9, the J call TRBJ2-2, with TRBD2 matching over 10 bases. Trimming cost V 5 bases and J 5 bases; bases outside gene matches: 5. Per germline, CDR1 SEHNR and CDR2 FQNEAQ (reference sequence). The CDR3 totals 15 residues. CDR3 amino acids: CASSGLAGATGELFF. DNA for the CDR3: TGTGCCAGCAGCGGGCTAGCGGGAGCGACCGGGGAGCTGTTTTTT. The variable domain in full, completed from reference TRBV7-9 and TRBJ2-2, reads DTGVSQNPRHKITKRGQNVTFRCDPISEHNRLYWYRQTLGQGPEFLTYFQNEAQLEKSRLLSDRFSAERPKGSFSTLEIQRTEQGDSAMYLCASSGLAGATGELFFGEGSRLTVL.